The present TCR beta chain was sequenced within a study of cytomegalovirus exposure and HLA in healthy donors. V dropped 8 bases and J dropped 1 base, with 11 bases sitting between them. Germline V lookup: CDR1 SEHNR, CDR2 FQNEAQ (reference sequence). The CDR3 covers 13 residues. The PCR had 60 Vbeta and 13 Jbeta primers. Using immunoSEQ multiplex PCR, the repertoire was profiled, and TCRdb retains in-frame clones only, with some absent. The sample has under 140,000 clones, about 86% seen once. This clonotype was sampled from a man aged 35-49 years in good health and CMV-seronegative. V and J are TRBV7-9 and TRBJ1-1; no clear D. Sequenced: PBMCs. This CDR3 is CASGREQNTEAFF. For the CDR3, the DNA is TGTGCCAGCGGGCGAGAGCAGAACACTGAAGCTTTCTTT.